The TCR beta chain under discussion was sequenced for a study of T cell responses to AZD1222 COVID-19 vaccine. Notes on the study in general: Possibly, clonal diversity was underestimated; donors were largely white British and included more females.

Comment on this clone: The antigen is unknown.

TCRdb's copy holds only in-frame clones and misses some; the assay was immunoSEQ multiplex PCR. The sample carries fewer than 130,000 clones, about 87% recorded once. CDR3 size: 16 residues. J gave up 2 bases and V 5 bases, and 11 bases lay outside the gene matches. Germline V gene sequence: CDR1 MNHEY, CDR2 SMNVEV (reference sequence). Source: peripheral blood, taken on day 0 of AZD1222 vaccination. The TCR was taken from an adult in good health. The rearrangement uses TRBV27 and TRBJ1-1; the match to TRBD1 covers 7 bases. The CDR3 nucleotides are TGTGCCAGCAGTAACCCCCAAGGGACAGTTAACACTGAAGCTTTCTTT. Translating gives CASSNPQGTVNTEAFF.